Following are 26 T cell receptor beta chains from one sample sequenced in a study of technical replicates of blood from several donors. Only in-frame clones appear in the TCRdb table, and some are missing; sequencing was by immunoSEQ multiplex PCR. The profile shows about 83,000 clones, roughly nine tenths of them singletons. The specimen was T cells isolated from PBMCs. The receptors stem from a human donor in good health.

The chain joins TRBV7-9 to TRBJ2-7, with 12 bases aligning to TRBD2. V gave up 2 bases and J gave up 13 bases; unmatched junction bases: 3. The germline V gene encodes CDR1 SEHNR and CDR2 FQNEAQ (reference sequence). The CDR3 runs to 12 residues. CDR3 in amino acids: CASSLSSGRDYF. For the CDR3, the DNA is TGTGCCAGCAGCTTATCTAGCGGGAGGGACTACTTC.

DNA of the CDR3: TGTGCCAGCAGCTTAAGTGGCAGCACGGGCTCTGGGGCCAACGTCCTGACTTTC. Translated: CASSLSGSTGSGANVLTF. This chain uses TRBV7-3 with TRBJ2-6; no firm D call. Germline CDR1 SGHTA, CDR2 FQGTGA. The CDR3 totals 18 residues. V lost 1 base, J lost 0 bases, and 13 bases lay in between. Full variable domain (outside the CDR3, taken from reference TRBV7-3 and TRBJ2-6): GAGVSQTPSNKVTEKGKYVELRCDPISGHTALYWYRQSLGQGPEFLIYFQGTGAADDSGLPNDRFFAVRPEGSVSTLKIQRTERGDSAVYLCASSLSGSTGSGANVLTFGAGSRLTVL.

The chain couples TRBV5-8 to TRBJ1-5, with D unresolved. This CDR3 is built from 14 residues. Looked up from germline, CDR1 is SGHTS and CDR2 is YDEGEE. V gave up 0 bases and J gave up 4 bases, with 8 bases separating them. The CDR3 sequence: CASSLASRNQPQHF. The DNA of the CDR3 is TGTGCCAGCAGCTTGGCCTCCAGAAATCAGCCCCAGCATTTT.

The chain has TRBV9 and TRBJ2-3; perhaps TRBD1 as D (6 bases). V shed 6 bases and J shed 0 bases, with 17 bases lying between them. CDR3 size: 16 residues. Germline CDR1 SGDLS, CDR2 YYNGEE. The CDR3 region is CASTRRDILSTDTQYF. The CDR3 nucleotides read TGTGCCAGCACCCGACGGGACATCCTTAGCACAGATACGCAGTATTTT.

In DNA, the CDR3 is TGTGCCAGCTCATCCGGGACATCTTTCTACGAGCAGTACTTC. Translating gives CASSSGTSFYEQYF. V is TRBV18 and J is TRBJ2-7; D perhaps matches TRBD1 (6 bases). The CDR3 is 14 residues long. Trimming pared 5 bases from V and 3 bases from J, leaving 14 bases between. Germline-derived CDR1 and CDR2 are KGHSH and LQKENI.

This chain uses TRBV30 with TRBJ2-3; the match to TRBD2 covers 11 bases. Germline values: CDR1 GTSNPN, CDR2 SVGIG (reference sequence). J was trimmed by 7 bases and V by 0 bases; bases with no gene match: 6. This CDR3 contains 15 residues. CDR3 coding DNA: TGTGCCTGGAGTGTAGGTAGCGGGGGGGAAAATACGCAGTATTTT. It specifies CAWSVGSGGENTQYF.

The chain recombines TRBV11-2 with TRBJ1-2, with D hard to call. Trimming left V 3 bases short and J 0 bases short, with 8 bases between. The CDR3 has 14 residues. Germline CDR1 is SGHAT and CDR2 is FQNNGV. The CDR3 sequence is CASSFGRANYGYTF. In nucleotides, the CDR3 is TGTGCCAGCAGCTTTGGTAGAGCTAACTATGGCTACACCTTC.

The chain uses TRBV19 and TRBJ1-2; 7 positions agree with TRBD1. Germline lookup yields CDR1 LNHDA and CDR2 SQIVND (reference sequence). Trimming removed 8 bases from V and 2 bases from J; junction bases left unmatched: 8. The CDR3 has 14 amino acids. CDR3 bases: TGTGCCAGTCGTCCGACAGGGACGAACTATGGCTACACCTTC. Protein sequence: CASRPTGTNYGYTF.

The rearrangement uses TRBV10-1 and TRBJ2-3, with D hard to call. Between the trimmed V and J ends, which lost 0 bases and 2 bases, there was a span of 9 bases. Germline CDR1 WNHNN, CDR2 SYGVQD (reference sequence). The CDR3 is made up of 15 amino acids. The CDR3 region is CASSESAVHTDTQYF. The CDR3 region has the DNA TGCGCCAGCAGTGAGTCTGCGGTCCACACAGATACGCAGTATTTT.

This rearrangement joins TRBV5-8 to TRBJ1-1; 9 nucleotides match TRBD1. Germline CDR1 and CDR2: SGHTS and YDEGEE. This CDR3 contains 16 residues. Losses at the gene ends were 0 bases for V and 5 bases for J; bases not matched to a gene: 8. CDR3 amino acids: CASSLDAPTGGTEAFF. The CDR3 nucleotides are TGTGCCAGCAGCTTGGATGCCCCGACAGGGGGGACTGAAGCTTTCTTT. The full variable domain, rest sourced from reference TRBV5-8 and TRBJ1-1, is EAGVTQSPTHLIKTRGQQATLRCSPISGHTSVYWYQQALGLGLQFLLWYDEGEERNRGNFPPRFSGRQFPNYSSELNVNALELEDSALYLCASSLDAPTGGTEAFFGQGTRLTVV.

V usage is TRBV28 and J usage is TRBJ2-5, with 7 positions matching TRBD1. The CDR3 is made up of 16 amino acids. V shed 6 bases and J 1 base; nucleotides not matched to a gene: 11. Per the germline V gene, CDR1 is MDHEN and CDR2 is SYDVKM. The CDR3: CASSPYLTGIQETQYF. In nucleotides, the CDR3 is TGTGCCAGCAGCCCGTACCTGACAGGGATCCAAGAGACCCAGTACTTC.

The chain is built from TRBV7-9 and TRBJ2-2; 8 bases fit TRBD1. Germline V lookup: CDR1 SEHNR, CDR2 FQNEAQ (reference sequence). The CDR3 consists of 16 residues. V was pared by 4 bases and J by 7 bases, with 11 bases of the junction left unmatched. The DNA for the CDR3 is TGTGCCAGCAGCTCACAGGACAGGGTCTTCGACGGGGAGCTGTTTTTT. Translated, it gives CASSSQDRVFDGELFF.

The rearrangement links TRBV6-1 to TRBJ1-5; TRBD1 agrees at 7 bases. From germline, CDR1 is MNHNS and CDR2 SASEGT. There are 16 residues in the CDR3. Germline trimming cut 4 bases from V and 6 bases from J; bases unmatched to any gene: 12. In DNA, the CDR3 is TGTGCCAGCAGTGCCGGGACAGCTAGTTTTTCTCAGCCCCAGCATTTT. Its translation: CASSAGTASFSQPQHF.

The genes are TRBV6-5 and TRBJ2-5, with 7 positions matching TRBD2. The germline CDR1 and CDR2 sequences are MNHEY and SVGAGI. J lost 4 bases, V lost 6 bases, and 8 bases had no gene match. CDR3 length: 14 amino acids. CDR3 nucleotides: TGTGCCAGCAGCCCACGGGGGGACGGAGAGACCCAGTACTTC. This encodes CASSPRGDGETQYF.

The chain joins TRBV30 to TRBJ1-6, with D uncertain. V lost 0 bases and J lost 6, with 6 bases in between. CDR1 and CDR2 from the germline V gene are GTSNPN and SVGIG (reference sequence). This CDR3 has 13 residues. CDR3 in amino acids: CAWSVRGNSPLHF. CDR3 DNA sequence: TGTGCCTGGAGTGTACGGGGTAATTCACCCCTCCACTTT. The full variable domain, in which reference TRBV30 and TRBJ1-6 provide the parts outside the CDR3, is SQTIHQWPATLVQPVGSPLSLECTVEGTSNPNLYWYRQAAGRGLQLLFYSVGIGQISSEVPQNLSASRPQDRQFILSSKKLLLSDSGFYLCAWSVRGNSPLHFGNGTRLTVT.

This clone was detected only once. The rearrangement joins TRBV4-1 to TRBJ2-1, with TRBD1 as a possible D gene (5 bases). The CDR3 spans 12 residues. The V gene's germline CDR1 is MGHRA and CDR2 YSYEKL. The V end was cut by 6 bases, the J end by 5 bases, with 8 bases between. The CDR3 loop reads CASRNRNNEQFF. As DNA, the CDR3 is TGCGCCAGCAGGAACAGGAACAATGAGCAGTTCTTC.

The V gene is TRBV20-1, the J gene TRBJ2-1, with D hard to call. The CDR3 length is 11 residues. In germline, CDR1 is DFQATT, CDR2 SNEGSKA (reference sequence). Trimming removed 1 base at V and 5 bases at J, with 3 bases between. The CDR3 DNA is TGCAGTGCTAGAGGGCACAATGAGCAGTTCTTC. Its protein is CSARGHNEQFF.

The rearrangement joins TRBV21-1 to TRBJ1-1. TRBV21-1 is classified as a pseudogene. This CDR3 is built from 15 residues. In nucleotides, the CDR3 is TGTGCCAGCAGCAAAGTCGGCGGTAGATCCACTGAAGCTTTCTTT. Amino acids: CASSKVGGRSTEAFF.

The chain employs TRBV27 and TRBJ2-5; TRBD1 might be the D (6 bases). V was clipped by 6 bases and J by 4 bases, with 15 bases between them. CDR3 length equals 14 residues. From germline, CDR1 is MNHEY and CDR2 SMNVEV (reference sequence). The CDR3 loop is CASRGAVSSETQYF. Here the CDR3 DNA reads TGTGCCAGCAGGGGGGCGGTCTCTTCAGAGACCCAGTACTTC.

This chain links TRBV10-3 with TRBJ2-6; perhaps TRBD1 as D (6 bases). Per the germline V gene, CDR1 is ENHRY and CDR2 is SYGVKD. The CDR3 extends over 19 amino acids. Trimming removed 10 bases from V and 1 base from J, with 26 bases in between. The CDR3 protein is CATTTGQFLGLSGANVLTF. The CDR3 DNA is TGTGCCACCACGACAGGACAGTTTCTGGGCCTATCTGGGGCCAACGTCCTGACTTTC.

This chain joins TRBV7-8 and TRBJ1-2, with unresolved D. The CDR3 contains 13 residues. Germline V CDR1 and CDR2: SGHVS, FQNEAQ. Trimming took off 5 bases at V and 9 bases at J, with 16 bases between the two ends. CDR3: CASSRLSGIRYTF. CDR3 DNA sequence: TGTGCCAGCAGCCGACTATCGGGAATCCGCTACACCTTC.

This chain uses TRBV6-5 with TRBJ1-2; 8 nucleotides line up with TRBD1. V lost 4 bases, J lost 4 bases, and 5 bases stayed unmatched. The CDR3 has 14 amino acids. The germline CDR1 and CDR2 sequences are MNHEY and SVGAGI. The CDR3 region has the DNA TGTGCCAGCAGTTCAGGGGGCGCGAGCTATGGCTACACCTTC. It encodes CASSSGGASYGYTF.

The CDR3 reads CASSLTGAANQPQHF. In nucleotides, the CDR3 is TGTGCCAGCAGCTTAACAGGGGCGGCCAATCAGCCCCAGCATTTT. V and J are TRBV7-9 and TRBJ1-5, with 7 bases identical to TRBD1. CDR1 SEHNR and CDR2 FQNEAQ come from the germline V gene (reference sequence). V gave up 2 bases and J gave up 3 bases; unmatched junction bases: 4. The CDR3 has 15 amino acids.

The V gene is TRBV6-1, the J gene TRBJ1-4, with D unresolved. There are 14 residues in the CDR3. V dropped 6 bases and J dropped 0 bases, with 8 bases sitting between them. Germline V gives CDR1 MNHNS, CDR2 SASEGT. The CDR3 sequence is CASREPATNEKLFF. The CDR3 DNA reads TGTGCCAGCAGGGAACCAGCAACTAATGAAAAACTGTTTTTT.

The V and J genes are TRBV28 and TRBJ2-7; 7 positions match TRBD2. Trimming at V came to 3 bases and at J to 9 bases, leaving 8 bases not matched to a gene. In germline, CDR1 is MDHEN, CDR2 SYDVKM. CDR3 length: 13 amino acids. CDR3: CASSFSSSGRQYF. CDR3 in DNA: TGTGCCAGCAGTTTTTCTTCTAGCGGAAGGCAGTACTTC.

The chain links TRBV4-2 to TRBJ2-3, with D unclear. Germline V CDR1 and CDR2: LGHNA, YNFKEQ. The V gene lost 1 base and the J gene lost 2 bases, with 7 bases spanning the gap. CDR3 length: 14 residues. Here the CDR3 reads CASSQVLDTDTQYF. The DNA of the CDR3 is TGTGCCAGCAGCCAAGTTCTAGACACAGATACGCAGTATTTT.